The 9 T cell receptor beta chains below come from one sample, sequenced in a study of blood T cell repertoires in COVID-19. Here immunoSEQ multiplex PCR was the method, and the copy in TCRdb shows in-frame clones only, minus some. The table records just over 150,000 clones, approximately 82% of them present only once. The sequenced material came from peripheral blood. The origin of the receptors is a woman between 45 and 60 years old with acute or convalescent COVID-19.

As DNA, the CDR3 is TGCAGCGTTGAAGGACAGGGGAAGGAGACCCAGTACTTC. Translation: CSVEGQGKETQYF. The chain carries TRBV29-1 and TRBJ2-5, with 8 bases aligning to TRBD1. J gave up 5 bases and V 1 base, and 3 bases lay outside the gene matches. The CDR3 covers 13 residues. The germline CDR1 and CDR2 sequences are SQVTM and ANQGSEA. Drawing the rest from reference TRBV29-1 and TRBJ2-5, the complete variable domain is SAVISQKPSRDICQRGTSLTIQCQVDSQVTMMFWYRQQPGQSLTLIATANQGSEATYESGFVIDKFPISRPNLTFSTLTVSNMSPEDSSIYLCSVEGQGKETQYFGPGTRLLVL.

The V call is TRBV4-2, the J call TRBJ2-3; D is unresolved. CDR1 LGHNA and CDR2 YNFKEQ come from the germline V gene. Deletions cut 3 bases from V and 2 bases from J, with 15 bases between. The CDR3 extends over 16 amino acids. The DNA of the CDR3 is TGTGCCAGCAGCCAGGCGGTGGTACCCATCACAGATACGCAGTATTTT. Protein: CASSQAVVPITDTQYF.

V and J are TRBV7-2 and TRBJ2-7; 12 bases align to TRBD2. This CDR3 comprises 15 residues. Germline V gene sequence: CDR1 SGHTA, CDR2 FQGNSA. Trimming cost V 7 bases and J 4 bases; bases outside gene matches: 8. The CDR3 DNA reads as TGTGCCAGCACCATCTCGACTAGCGGGGGATACGAGCAGTACTTC. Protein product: CASTISTSGGYEQYF.

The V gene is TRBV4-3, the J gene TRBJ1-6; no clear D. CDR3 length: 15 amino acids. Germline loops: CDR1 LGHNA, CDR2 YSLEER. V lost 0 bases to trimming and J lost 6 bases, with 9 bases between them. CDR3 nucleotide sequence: TGCGCCAGCAGCCAAGACCGGGAGGGTAATTCACCCCTCCACTTT. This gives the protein CASSQDREGNSPLHF.

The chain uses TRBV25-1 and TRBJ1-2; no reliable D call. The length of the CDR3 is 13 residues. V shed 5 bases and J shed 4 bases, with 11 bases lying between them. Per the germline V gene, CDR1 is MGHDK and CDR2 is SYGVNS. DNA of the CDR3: TGTGCCAGCAGTAAAGACATGGGCTATGGCTACACCTTC. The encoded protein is CASSKDMGYGYTF.

The DNA of the CDR3 is TGTGCCAGCAGCGCCCAGGTTACCAATCAGCCCCAGCATTTT. Translating it yields CASSAQVTNQPQHF. The chain recombines TRBV7-9 with TRBJ1-5, with D hard to call. Germline V CDR1 and CDR2: SEHNR, FQNEAQ (reference sequence). Trimming removed 5 bases from V and 3 bases from J, with 11 bases in between. This CDR3 has 14 residues.

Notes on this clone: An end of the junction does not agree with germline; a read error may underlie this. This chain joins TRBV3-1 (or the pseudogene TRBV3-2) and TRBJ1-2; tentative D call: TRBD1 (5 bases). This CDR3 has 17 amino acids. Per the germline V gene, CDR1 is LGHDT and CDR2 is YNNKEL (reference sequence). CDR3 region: CANSQESFVGLVGGYTF. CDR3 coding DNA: TGTGCCAACAGCCAAGAGAGCTTCGTGGGACTAGTAGGTGGCTACACCTTC.

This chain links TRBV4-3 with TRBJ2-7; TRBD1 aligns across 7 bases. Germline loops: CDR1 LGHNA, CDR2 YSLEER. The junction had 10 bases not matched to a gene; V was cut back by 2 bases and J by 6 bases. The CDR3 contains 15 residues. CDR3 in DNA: TGCGCCAGCAGCCAATCGACAGGGCAGTTAAGCGAGCAGTACTTC. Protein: CASSQSTGQLSEQYF.

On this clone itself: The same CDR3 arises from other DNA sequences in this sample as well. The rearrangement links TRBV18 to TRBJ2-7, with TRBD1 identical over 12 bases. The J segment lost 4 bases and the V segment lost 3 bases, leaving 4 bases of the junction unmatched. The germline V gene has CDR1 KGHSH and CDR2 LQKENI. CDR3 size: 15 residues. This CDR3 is CASSPPGQGAYEQYF. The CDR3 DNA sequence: TGTGCCAGCTCACCCCCGGGACAGGGGGCATACGAGCAGTACTTC.